A single sample gave rise to the 28 T cell receptor beta chains below, sequenced in a study of blood T cell repertoires in COVID-19. This table comes from immunoSEQ multiplex PCR, and its TCRdb copy is limited to in-frame clones, with some not included. The table records 39,000 or so clones, 80% to 90% of them present only once. The specimen was peripheral blood. The receptors originated from a woman over 75 with active or convalescent COVID-19.

The rearrangement joins TRBV7-2 to TRBJ2-2; 8 bases agree with TRBD2. V lost 1 base and J lost 5; bases outside the gene matches: 15. Germline V gene lookup returns CDR1 SGHTA and CDR2 FQGNSA. The CDR3 length is 19 residues. CDR3: CASSLEVSRGGRRTGELFF. The CDR3 DNA follows: TGTGCCAGCAGCTTAGAGGTCTCGAGGGGCGGGAGGCGGACCGGGGAGCTGTTTTTT.

The chain uses TRBV27 and TRBJ1-2; TRBD1 aligns across 9 bases. CDR1 MNHEY and CDR2 SMNVEV come from the germline V gene (reference sequence). The V and J ends lost 6 bases and 4 bases, in that order; junction bases with no gene match: 9. The CDR3 has 15 residues. The CDR3 region is CASRLTGGGIYGYTF. In nucleotides, the CDR3 is TGTGCCAGCAGATTAACAGGGGGCGGTATCTATGGCTACACCTTC.

V and J are TRBV9 and TRBJ1-1; D perhaps matches TRBD1 (6 bases). V was cut by 5 bases and J by 2 bases, with 13 bases left in between. The CDR3 is 14 residues long. CDR1 SGDLS and CDR2 YYNGEE come from the germline V gene. This CDR3 is CASSDLTGNTEAFF. In DNA, the CDR3 is TGTGCCAGCAGTGATTTGACAGGCAACACTGAAGCTTTCTTT. The complete variable domain, with remaining parts taken from reference TRBV9 and TRBJ1-1, reads DSGVTQTPKHLITATGQRVTLRCSPRSGDLSVYWYQQSLDQGLQFLIQYYNGEERAKGNILERFSAQQFPDLHSELNLSSLELGDSALYFCASSDLTGNTEAFFGQGTRLTVV.

V is TRBV28 and J is TRBJ2-5; D perhaps matches TRBD2 (7 bases). The CDR3 totals 15 residues. Per germline, CDR1 MDHEN and CDR2 SYDVKM. The V end lost 2 bases, the J end lost 4 bases, and 14 bases lay between the germline ends. The CDR3 loop reads CASSLPNGGAETQYF. The CDR3 region has the DNA TGTGCCAGCAGTTTACCGAATGGGGGGGCAGAGACCCAGTACTTC.

J is TRBJ2-1 and V is TRBV19; TRBD1 might be the D (5 bases). The CDR3 loop spans 15 amino acids. Germline assignment: CDR1 LNHDA and CDR2 SQIVND (reference sequence). Trimming left V 7 bases short and J 0 bases short, with 13 bases between. CDR3 bases: TGTGCCAGTATAAGGGGTGGCGGCTCCTACAATGAGCAGTTCTTC. Its protein product is CASIRGGGSYNEQFF.

The rearrangement uses TRBV7-2 and TRBJ2-7; 12 nucleotides match TRBD2. This CDR3 spans 16 amino acids. V lost 5 bases and J lost 2; bases outside the gene matches: 7. In germline, CDR1 is SGHTA, CDR2 FQGNSA. The CDR3 is CASSRTSGTVAYEQYF. The DNA of the CDR3 is TGTGCCAGCAGCCGGACTAGCGGGACGGTCGCCTACGAGCAGTACTTC.

This clone showed up just a few times. This sequence joins TRBV4-1 and TRBJ1-5; 11 bases line up with TRBD1. CDR1 is MGHRA and CDR2 is YSYEKL in the germline V gene. The CDR3 covers 14 residues. Germline trimming cut 2 bases from V and 7 bases from J; bases unmatched to any gene: 1. The CDR3 sequence is CASSQRTGGQPQHF. In nucleotides, the CDR3 is TGCGCCAGCAGCCAAAGGACAGGGGGCCAGCCCCAGCATTTT.

This rearrangement joins TRBV6-5 to TRBJ2-3; no reliable D call. Trimming took 0 bases from V and 2 from J, leaving 12 bases between them. CDR1 and CDR2 from the germline V gene are MNHEY and SVGAGI. This CDR3 contains 16 residues. The CDR3 loop is CASSYSKTVNTDTQYF. As DNA, the CDR3 is TGTGCCAGCAGTTACTCGAAAACAGTCAACACAGATACGCAGTATTTT.

This chain joins TRBV19 and TRBJ2-1; 8 nucleotides match TRBD1. The CDR3 totals 14 residues. Germline trimming cut 6 bases from V and 10 bases from J; bases unmatched to any gene: 11. Germline assignment: CDR1 LNHDA and CDR2 SQIVND (reference sequence). The CDR3 sequence: CASSLDRGRGEQFF. CDR3 sequence (DNA): TGTGCCAGTAGCCTAGACAGGGGTCGTGGCGAGCAGTTCTTC.

J is TRBJ2-7 and V is TRBV5-6; D possibly corresponds to TRBD1 (5 bases). The CDR3 totals 15 residues. Trimming left V 2 bases short and J 5 bases short, with 17 bases between. Per germline, CDR1 SGHDT and CDR2 YYEEEE. In DNA form, the CDR3 reads TGTGCCAGCAGCTTACGACAGACCCCAACCCACGAGCAGTACTTC. Protein: CASSLRQTPTHEQYF.

The gene calls are TRBV14 and TRBJ1-1; 9 bases are shared with TRBD1. The CDR3 is made up of 18 amino acids. The V gene end was trimmed by 4 bases and the J gene end by 0 bases; junction bases not matched to a gene: 12. From germline, CDR1 is SGHDN and CDR2 FVKESK. CDR3 region: CASSLGVGQGSVNTEAFF. In DNA form, the CDR3 reads TGTGCCAGCAGCCTAGGGGTGGGACAGGGATCCGTGAACACTGAAGCTTTCTTT.

The chain links TRBV30 to TRBJ1-5; TRBD1 matches at 7 bases. Trimming removed 0 bases from V and 9 bases from J; junction bases left unmatched: 11. The CDR3 has 15 residues. Germline CDR1 and CDR2: GTSNPN and SVGIG (reference sequence). The CDR3 DNA reads TGTGCCTGGAGTGTACCTCGGGCAGGGGGAAGGCCCCAGCATTTT. This sequence encodes CAWSVPRAGGRPQHF. The full variable domain, in which reference TRBV30 and TRBJ1-5 provide the parts outside the CDR3, is SQTIHQWPATLVQPVGSPLSLECTVEGTSNPNLYWYRQAAGRGLQLLFYSVGIGQISSEVPQNLSASRPQDRQFILSSKKLLLSDSGFYLCAWSVPRAGGRPQHFGDGTRLSIL.

This clone was counted between two and nine times. The chain has TRBV28 and TRBJ2-4, with 7 positions matching TRBD1. The CDR3 extends over 14 amino acids. Germline CDR1 and CDR2: MDHEN and SYDVKM. Trimming at V came to 5 bases and at J to 7 bases, leaving 8 bases not matched to a gene. CDR3 amino acids: CASSTGVLVNIQYF. The CDR3 DNA follows: TGTGCCAGCAGTACAGGGGTTCTGGTGAACATTCAGTACTTC.

This clone has just a few counts. The chain couples TRBV11-2 to TRBJ2-5; maybe TRBD2 (5 bases). V was cut by 5 bases and J by 2 bases, with 21 bases left in between. CDR3 size: 17 residues. The germline CDR1 and CDR2 sequences are SGHAT and FQNNGV. The CDR3: CASSRAPRGSRQETQYF. The CDR3 DNA reads as TGTGCCAGCAGCCGGGCTCCACGGGGATCGAGACAAGAGACCCAGTACTTC.

The chain uses TRBV11-1 and TRBJ2-2; 8 nucleotides align to TRBD2. Germline CDR1 is SGHAT and CDR2 is FQDESV (reference sequence). CDR3 length: 16 residues. Trimming cost V 5 bases and J 5 bases; bases outside gene matches: 10. CDR3 nucleotide sequence: TGTGCCAGCAGCCCCGGACTAGCAGGATTAACCGGGGAGCTGTTTTTT. It codes for CASSPGLAGLTGELFF.

V is TRBV6-5 and J is TRBJ2-7, with D possibly matching TRBD2 (6 bases). CDR3 length: 12 residues. Germline CDR1 MNHEY, CDR2 SVGAGI. Trimming took off 7 bases at V and 3 bases at J, with 10 bases between the two ends. DNA for the CDR3: TGTGCCAGCAATAACGGGGGCTACGAGCAGTACTTC. This gives the protein CASNNGGYEQYF.

This chain joins TRBV18 and TRBJ1-4; the D gene is possibly TRBD1 (6 bases). This CDR3 region has 14 residues. Trimming removed 1 base at V and 4 bases at J, with 7 bases between. Germline lookup yields CDR1 KGHSH and CDR2 LQKENI. The CDR3 sequence is CASSPLDSNEKLFF. CDR3 coding DNA: TGTGCCAGCTCACCACTGGACAGTAATGAAAAACTGTTTTTT.

The DNA for the CDR3 is TGCGCCAGCAGCTTGGGACAGCAGAACACTGAAGCTTTCTTT. Residues: CASSLGQQNTEAFF. V is TRBV5-1 and J is TRBJ1-1, with a tentative D call TRBD1 (5 bases). V was clipped by 0 bases and J by 1 base, with 7 bases between them. Germline V gives CDR1 SGHRS, CDR2 YFSETQ. This CDR3 spans 14 amino acids. The full variable domain, with the rest looked up from reference TRBV5-1 and TRBJ1-1, is KAGVTQTPRYLIKTRGQQVTLSCSPISGHRSVSWYQQTPGQGLQFLFEYFSETQRNKGNFPGRFSGRQFSNSRSEMNVSTLELGDSALYLCASSLGQQNTEAFFGQGTRLTVV.

The chain recombines TRBV28 with TRBJ2-7; D is perhaps TRBD2 (6 bases). The CDR3 totals 16 residues. Germline V CDR1 and CDR2: MDHEN, SYDVKM. Trimming took 3 bases from V and 0 from J, leaving 15 bases between them. CDR3 residues: CASSLAKAGISYEQYF. CDR3 DNA: TGTGCCAGCAGTTTGGCCAAGGCGGGGATCTCCTACGAGCAGTACTTC.

Details on this clone: At one end the junction does not follow the germline gene, possibly because of a read error. The genes are TRBV6-6 and TRBJ2-3, with 7 bases that match TRBD2. This CDR3 contains 14 residues. Germline-derived CDR1 and CDR2 are MNHNY and SVGAGI (reference sequence). CDR3 nucleotides: TGTGCCAGCAGCTCAAATTTCGCGACTAGCTCCTGGGATTTT. Translation: CASSSNFATSSWDF.

This clone appeared a single time. V usage is TRBV4-2 and J usage is TRBJ2-2; D gene uncertain. The CDR3 consists of 12 residues. V was shortened by 3 bases and J by 9 bases, with 8 bases between the two germline ends. Germline lookup yields CDR1 LGHNA and CDR2 YNFKEQ. CDR3 coding DNA: TGTGCCAGCAGCCACGGAGTGAGGGAGCTGTTTTTT. Translation: CASSHGVRELFF.

The chain links TRBV4-3 to TRBJ2-1, with TRBD2 identical over 9 bases. After removal of 0 bases from V and 5 bases from J, the junction contained 5 bases not matched to a gene. The germline CDR1 and CDR2 sequences are LGHNA and YSLEER. This CDR3 is built from 16 residues. The CDR3 DNA reads TGCGCCAGCAGCCAAGATTCTAGCGGGGCAGACAATGAGCAGTTCTTC. Translation: CASSQDSSGADNEQFF.

V usage is TRBV10-3 and J usage is TRBJ2-7, with TRBD2 matching over 10 bases. This CDR3 spans 15 amino acids. Losses at the gene ends were 8 bases for V and 2 bases for J; bases not matched to a gene: 9. Germline V gene data show CDR1 as ENHRY and CDR2 as SYGVKD. CDR3 bases: TGTGCCATCGCGAGACTAGCGGGTTCAACCTACGAGCAGTACTTC. This sequence encodes CAIARLAGSTYEQYF.

The table lists this clone with a few counts. V usage is TRBV2 and J usage is TRBJ2-5; no reliable D call. This CDR3 is 11 amino acids long. Germline CDR1 SNHLY, CDR2 FYNNEI. Trimming cost V 4 bases and J 5 bases, with 5 bases left between them. CDR3 loop: CASSGLETQYF. The CDR3 DNA is TGTGCCAGCAGTGGACTGGAGACCCAGTACTTC.

With respect to this clone: A junction end diverges from the germline sequence, so it may reflect a read error. V gene TRBV2 combines with J gene TRBJ2-7, with D possibly matching TRBD1 (6 bases). This CDR3 spans 12 amino acids. Germline V gene data show CDR1 as SNHLY and CDR2 as FYNNEI. CDR3 nucleotides: TGTGCCAGCAGTACCTCAACAGGGAACCTTCATTTC. Residues: CASSTSTGNLHF.

The rearrangement links TRBV4-2 to TRBJ1-1; D is unclear. The CDR3 has 13 residues. V lost 3 bases to trimming and J lost 5 bases, with 10 bases between them. CDR1 and CDR2 (germline): LGHNA, YNFKEQ. This chain's CDR3 is CASSHDTGTEAFF. CDR3 DNA sequence: TGTGCCAGCAGCCATGACACGGGAACTGAAGCTTTCTTT.

V is TRBV7-9 and J is TRBJ1-3, with D possibly being TRBD1 (5 bases). The CDR3 consists of 15 residues. V was trimmed by 5 bases and J by 3 bases, leaving 14 bases between them. In germline, CDR1 is SEHNR, CDR2 FQNEAQ (reference sequence). CDR3 residues: CASSQLGTNGNTIYF. CDR3 nucleotide sequence: TGTGCCAGCAGCCAACTCGGGACTAATGGAAACACCATATATTTT.

The V gene is TRBV18, the J gene TRBJ2-2; D is unclear. Trimming shortened V by 6 bases and J by 2 bases, and 10 bases separated the two germline ends. Germline CDR1 KGHSH, CDR2 LQKENI. This CDR3 is 14 amino acids long. This chain's CDR3 is CASSLRGNTGELFF. The CDR3, as DNA: TGTGCCAGCTCCCTCAGAGGCAACACCGGGGAGCTGTTTTTT.